The next 21 T cell receptor beta chains were all read from a single sample in a study of T cell repertoires in aging, cancer and after chemotherapy. Rearranged V-D-J TRB sequences were amplified with a mixed TRB-A/B primer pool. TCRdb processed the multiplex PCR reads anew with MiXCR; each CDR3 protein has one entry. The table lists approximately 5,000 distinct CDR3 sequences, around 26% of them singletons. TCR beta rearrangements were amplified from peripheral blood genomic DNA. Specimen: blood. The receptors here all came from a human donor with a blood cancer.

This clonotype was detected a few times. The chain carries TRBV6-5 and TRBJ1-1, with a weak D call TRBD1 (5 bases). CDR1 and CDR2 (germline): MNHEY, SVGAGI. The V gene lost 1 base and the J gene lost 6 bases, with 12 bases spanning the gap. CDR3 size: 14 residues. CDR3 region: CASSYFQGVAEAFF. The CDR3 DNA sequence: TGTGCCAGCAGTTACTTTCAGGGAGTGGCTGAAGCTTTCTTT.

The CDR3 coding sequence is TGCAGTGCTGGCCGGGACAGGGCCTACGAGCAGTACTTC. It translates to CSAGRDRAYEQYF. The rearrangement links TRBV20-1 to TRBJ2-7; TRBD1 matches at 9 bases. Germline V gives CDR1 DFQATT, CDR2 SNEGSKA (reference sequence). V trimming: 5 bases; J trimming: 2 bases; junction bases outside the gene matches: 4. CDR3 length: 13 residues.

The chain carries TRBV6-5 and TRBJ2-7; possible D gene TRBD2, 6 bases. V gave up 6 bases and J gave up 3 bases, with 18 bases separating them. Germline-derived CDR1 and CDR2 are MNHEY and SVGAGI. CDR3 size: 15 residues. This chain's CDR3 is CASRSGTGANYEQYF. The DNA for the CDR3 is TGTGCCAGCAGGTCCGGGACTGGGGCAAACTACGAGCAGTACTTC.

This clonotype was counted a single time. The chain employs TRBV12-3 or TRBV12-4 and TRBJ2-4; 8 nucleotides line up with TRBD2. The ends lost 2 bases at V and 8 bases at J; junction bases unmatched: 11. The CDR3 has 16 residues. CDR3 bases: TGTGCCAGCAGTTTAAACGGGGGGGGGGTGGGATACATTCAGTACTTC. It specifies CASSLNGGGVGYIQYF.

Points on this clonotype: One end of the junction does not line up with germline, which may come from a read error. CDR3 amino acids: CASSLGTSMETQYF. The CDR3, as DNA: TGCGCCAGCAGCCTCGGGACTAGCATGGAGACCCAGTACTTC. The V and J genes are TRBV5-6 and TRBJ2-5; 9 nucleotides line up with TRBD2. The CDR3 contains 14 residues. The V gene's germline CDR1 is SGHDT and CDR2 YYEEEE.

Note on this clonotype: The junction differs from germline at one of its ends, possibly a read error. This chain links TRBV5-5 with TRBJ2-3; tentatively, D is TRBD2 (6 bases). The CDR3 is made up of 11 amino acids. Per germline, CDR1 SGHKS and CDR2 YYEKEE (reference sequence). In DNA form, the CDR3 reads TGCGCCAGCAGCGGGTGGGATACGCAGTATTTT. It codes for CASSGWDTQYF.

In its sample, this clonotype was seen a few times. An end of the junction does not agree with germline; a read error may underlie this. The genes are TRBV5-6 and TRBJ2-7; D is undetermined. Germline V gene sequence: CDR1 SGHDT, CDR2 YYEEEE. The CDR3 is 16 amino acids. This CDR3 reads CASSLETRMSSYEQYF. CDR3 DNA: TGTGCCAGCAGTTTGGAGACGAGGATGAGCTCCTACGAGCAGTACTTC.

This clonotype is medium-sized within its sample. V usage is TRBV15 and J usage is TRBJ2-3; TRBD1 or TRBD2 may be the D gene (5 bases each). Germline CDR1 and CDR2: LNHNV and YYDKDF (reference sequence). V was shortened by 0 bases and J by 2 bases, with 15 bases between the two germline ends. The CDR3 runs 17 residues. This CDR3 is CATSRDGGLGNTDTQYF. The CDR3 DNA reads as TGTGCCACCAGCAGAGATGGGGGATTAGGGAACACAGATACGCAGTATTTT.

V usage is TRBV5-6 and J usage is TRBJ1-3; perhaps TRBD1 as D (6 bases). The V gene's germline CDR1 is SGHDT and CDR2 YYEEEE. The length of the CDR3 is 14 residues. Trimming left V 1 base short and J 2 bases short, with 7 bases between. This chain's CDR3 is CASSLTGTGNTIYF. The CDR3 DNA reads as TGTGCCAGCAGCTTGACAGGGACTGGAAACACCATATATTTT.

Sample share makes this clonotype medium-sized. The chain carries TRBV19 and TRBJ2-3; D gene unclear. Germline V gene data show CDR1 as LNHDA and CDR2 as SQIVND (reference sequence). The CDR3 extends over 12 amino acids. V was cut by 7 bases and J by 1 base, with 6 bases left in between. CDR3 coding DNA: TGTGCCAGTATTGGGGGCACAGATACGCAGTATTTT. This gives the protein CASIGGTDTQYF.

The chain has TRBV5-4 and TRBJ2-4; D perhaps matches TRBD1 (5 bases). The CDR3 is made up of 14 amino acids. Germline V gives CDR1 SGHNT, CDR2 YYREEE (reference sequence). Trimming removed 4 bases from V and 0 bases from J, with 8 bases in between. The CDR3 DNA is TGTGCCAGCAGCCGACAGCTAGCCAAAAACATTCAGTACTTC. As protein: CASSRQLAKNIQYF.

By share of the sample, this clonotype is medium-sized. This sequence joins TRBV20-1 and TRBJ1-2, with D possibly matching TRBD1 (5 bases). The V and J ends lost 5 bases and 4 bases respectively, with 17 bases between them. This CDR3 has 14 amino acids. Germline V gene lookup returns CDR1 DFQATT and CDR2 SNEGSKA (reference sequence). DNA of the CDR3: TGCAGTGCTCGCCTAGGGAGAGGGGCCTATGGCTACACCTTC. Residues: CSARLGRGAYGYTF.

By sample share, this clonotype is medium-sized (0.01 to 0.1%). The rearrangement uses TRBV6-1 and TRBJ2-3, with 12 positions matching TRBD2. The length of the CDR3 is 15 residues. Germline V gene lookup returns CDR1 MNHNS and CDR2 SASEGT. The ends lost 4 bases at V and 4 bases at J; junction bases unmatched: 3. CDR3 nucleotide sequence: TGTGCCAGCAGTGGACTAGCGGGGGAGGCAGATACGCAGTATTTT. It specifies CASSGLAGEADTQYF.

The table lists this clonotype with a count of one. The V gene is TRBV11-3, the J gene TRBJ1-4, with TRBD1 as a possible D gene (5 bases). V lost 6 bases and J lost 2, with 13 bases in between. CDR1 is SGHNT, CDR2 YENEEA, per germline. The CDR3 totals 15 residues. CDR3 coding DNA: TGTGCCAGCAGTTCCGAGGGGTGGACTAATGAAAAACTGTTTTTT. Translating it yields CASSSEGWTNEKLFF.

The chain combines TRBV20-1 with TRBJ2-4; no firm D call. The CDR3 runs 15 residues. Trimming removed 0 bases at V and 3 bases at J, with 12 bases between. Germline CDR1 DFQATT, CDR2 SNEGSKA (reference sequence). The CDR3 protein is CSARDTGRGKNIQYF. CDR3 coding DNA: TGCAGTGCTAGAGATACGGGCCGCGGCAAAAACATTCAGTACTTC.

This chain joins TRBV27 and TRBJ2-1, with 10 bases identical to TRBD2. With 2 bases clipped from V and 4 bases from J, the junction kept 5 bases outside the gene matches. Germline V gene lookup returns CDR1 MNHEY and CDR2 SMNVEV (reference sequence). The CDR3 has 16 amino acids. The CDR3 region has the DNA TGTGCCAGCAGTTTAGAAGTAGCGGGGGGTTACAATGAGCAGTTCTTC. Translating it yields CASSLEVAGGYNEQFF.

For the CDR3, the DNA is TGCGCCAGCAGCTTACAGCCGAACACCGGGGAGCTGTTTTTT. Translation gives CASSLQPNTGELFF. The genes are TRBV5-1 and TRBJ2-2, with D unresolved. The CDR3 is 14 residues long. Germline loops: CDR1 SGHRS, CDR2 YFSETQ. The germline V and J ends were trimmed by 2 bases and 0 bases, with 5 bases remaining between them. The variable domain in full, completed from reference TRBV5-1 and TRBJ2-2, reads KAGVTQTPRYLIKTRGQQVTLSCSPISGHRSVSWYQQTPGQGLQFLFEYFSETQRNKGNFPGRFSGRQFSNSRSEMNVSTLELGDSALYLCASSLQPNTGELFFGEGSRLTVL.

The rearrangement joins TRBV12-3 or TRBV12-4 to TRBJ2-3; 8 nucleotides agree with TRBD2. The J segment lost 7 bases and the V segment lost 5 bases, leaving 14 bases of the junction unmatched. The CDR3 has 16 amino acids. The CDR3 nucleotides read TGTGCCAGCAGTACTAGCGGCCGCGCGGGTTTGTATACGCAGTATTTT. Amino acids: CASSTSGRAGLYTQYF.

The V and J genes are TRBV6-5 and TRBJ2-7; a possible D gene is TRBD2 (6 bases). The CDR3 runs 15 residues. V lost 10 bases and J lost 3, with 22 bases in between. Per germline, CDR1 MNHEY and CDR2 SVGAGI. CDR3 DNA sequence: TGTGCCATCAGGTCCGGGACTGGGGCAAACTACGAGCAGTACTTC. This gives the protein CAIRSGTGANYEQYF.

This clonotype was detected only a few times. The gene calls are TRBV6-1 and TRBJ1-4, with 7 bases identical to TRBD1. CDR3 length: 14 residues. CDR1 is MNHNS and CDR2 is SASEGT in the germline V gene. J was trimmed by 3 bases and V by 7 bases; bases with no gene match: 5. CDR3 amino acids: CASTQGGSNEKLFF. The CDR3 nucleotides are TGTGCCAGCACCCAGGGGGGATCTAATGAAAAACTGTTTTTT.

This clonotype was observed a few times. CDR3 region: CASSDTSGGRDTQYF. The CDR3 DNA is TGTGCCAGCAGTGACACAAGTGGAGGGAGAGATACGCAGTATTTT. The genes are TRBV6-4 and TRBJ2-3, with a tentative D call TRBD2 (6 bases). The CDR3 length is 15 residues. V was trimmed by 2 bases and J by 5 bases, leaving 14 bases between them. Germline V gives CDR1 MRHNA, CDR2 SNTAGT.